This record looks at one T cell receptor (beta chain) sequence and its context. The trim removed 1 base at V and 2 bases at J, leaving 3 bases unmatched. The CDR3 length is 17 residues. Germline V CDR1 and CDR2: MNHNS, SASEGT. These data come from a study of blood T cell repertoires in COVID-19. Sequencing was performed with immunoSEQ multiplex PCR; in TCRdb, only in-frame clones are kept and a portion is missing. This table holds 180,000 or so clones, approximately 83% found once. The chain carries TRBV6-1 and TRBJ2-3, with 13 bases fitting TRBD2. Sequences were obtained from peripheral blood. This TCR came from a man in his sixties with acute or convalescent COVID-19. CDR3 DNA: TGTGCCAGCAGTGAAGGGGGACTAGCGGGGCTCACAGATACGCAGTATTTT. Protein: CASSEGGLAGLTDTQYF.